The 14 T cell receptor beta chains presented below share a single source sample, sequenced in a study of cytomegalovirus exposure and HLA in healthy donors. Amplification used 60 Vbeta primers and 13 Jbeta primers. Profiled with immunoSEQ multiplex PCR; TCRdb holds only in-frame clones, not every one. Of 110,000 or so clones listed, approximately 76% are singletons. The sequenced sample consisted of PBMCs. Source of these receptors: a man aged 35-49 years in good health and CMV-seronegative.

There are a few counts of this clone. The chain couples TRBV11-2 to TRBJ2-7; 7 bases are a match to TRBD1. Trimming at V came to 1 base and at J to 7 bases, leaving 10 bases not matched to a gene. Per germline, CDR1 SGHAT and CDR2 FQNNGV. The CDR3 covers 15 residues. CDR3 region: CASSLVGDSPWEQYF. CDR3 DNA sequence: TGTGCCAGCAGCTTAGTGGGGGACAGTCCATGGGAGCAGTACTTC.

Points on this clone: A read error may account for a junction end that differs from germline. This chain connects TRBV6-1 to TRBJ1-1, with a possible D match to TRBD1 (5 bases). In germline, CDR1 is MNHNS, CDR2 SASEGT. The CDR3 covers 13 residues. The CDR3 spells CASSPWEGGGVPF. In DNA, the CDR3 is TGTGCCAGCAGTCCCTGGGAGGGCGGGGGAGTCCCCTTT.

The genes are TRBV11-2 and TRBJ2-1; the D gene is possibly TRBD1 (6 bases). This CDR3 has 11 residues. Trimming took off 5 bases at V and 10 bases at J, with 9 bases between the two ends. Germline lookup yields CDR1 SGHAT and CDR2 FQNNGV. The CDR3 sequence is CASSIQGEQFF. The CDR3 DNA reads TGTGCCAGCAGCATCCAGGGGGAGCAGTTCTTC.

The chain is built from TRBV23-1 and TRBJ1-4; D possibly corresponds to TRBD1 (5 bases). TRBV23-1 is assigned to the ORF class and has an uncertain function. V was trimmed by 2 bases and J by 5 bases, leaving 21 bases between them. The CDR3 consists of 18 residues. CDR3 DNA sequence: TGCGCCAGCAGTCAAGACGGACACGGACCCGCCGAAAATGAAAAACTGTTTTTT. It translates to CASSQDGHGPAENEKLFF.

V and J are TRBV6-1 and TRBJ1-2, with TRBD1 matching over 8 bases. Per the germline V gene, CDR1 is MNHNS and CDR2 is SASEGT. Trimming removed 5 bases from V and 4 bases from J; junction bases left unmatched: 6. The CDR3 is 14 amino acids. In DNA form, the CDR3 reads TGTGCCAGCAGTAGGGACAGGTTGAGCTATGGCTACACCTTC. Amino acid sequence: CASSRDRLSYGYTF.

The chain uses TRBV7-4 and TRBJ1-1, with a tentative D call TRBD1 (6 bases). The CDR3 has 13 amino acids. V dropped 5 bases and J dropped 11 bases, with 18 bases sitting between them. Germline CDR1 is SGHVT and CDR2 is SQSDAQ. CDR3 DNA: TGTGCCAGCAGCCGGACAGCCGACCCTTCTGCTTTCTTT. This encodes CASSRTADPSAFF.

The V gene is TRBV30, the J gene TRBJ2-5; D is ambiguous. The DNA matches TRBJ2-7 better at its end, which makes the J call doubtful. Germline V lookup: CDR1 GTSNPN, CDR2 SVGIG (reference sequence). There are 13 residues in the CDR3. The CDR3 protein is CAWSDYPHYEQYF. The CDR3 DNA sequence: TGTGCCTGGAGTGACTATCCCCACTACGAGCAGTACTTC.

This clone has only one observation. This chain connects TRBV28 to TRBJ1-5; 10 bases are shared with TRBD1. From germline, CDR1 is MDHEN and CDR2 SYDVKM. V was pared by 3 bases and J by 7 bases, with 6 bases of the junction left unmatched. The CDR3 extends over 15 amino acids. Written as DNA, the CDR3 is TGTGCCAGCAGTTTGACAGGGGGCGCTGGGCAGCCCCAGCATTTT. It encodes CASSLTGGAGQPQHF.

V gene TRBV5-8 combines with J gene TRBJ1-5; 9 bases align to TRBD1. V shed 4 bases and J 2 bases; nucleotides not matched to a gene: 4. The germline gives CDR1 SGHTS, CDR2 YDEGEE. The CDR3 loop spans 15 amino acids. The CDR3: CASSPQGAGNQPQHF. The CDR3, as DNA: TGTGCCAGCAGCCCACAGGGGGCTGGCAATCAGCCCCAGCATTTT.

The J gene is TRBJ1-6, the V gene TRBV5-4, with 11 bases matching TRBD1. This CDR3 has 16 residues. Trimming cost V 4 bases and J 9 bases; bases outside gene matches: 9. Germline CDR1 SGHNT, CDR2 YYREEE (reference sequence). The CDR3: CASSQDPGTGGSPLHF. The CDR3 nucleotides read TGTGCCAGCAGCCAGGACCCCGGGACAGGGGGTTCACCCCTCCACTTT. Complete variable domain (other parts from reference TRBV5-4 and TRBJ1-6): ETGVTQSPTHLIKTRGQQVTLRCSSQSGHNTVSWYQQALGQGPQFIFQYYREEENGRGNFPPRFSGLQFPNYSSELNVNALELDDSALYLCASSQDPGTGGSPLHFGNGTRLTVT.

A few counts support this clone. This chain connects TRBV5-1 to TRBJ2-3; 10 nucleotides match TRBD2. V lost 4 bases and J lost 4; bases outside the gene matches: 9. Germline V lookup: CDR1 SGHRS, CDR2 YFSETQ. The CDR3 totals 16 residues. CDR3 residues: CASSPASGGASDTQYF. The CDR3, as DNA: TGCGCCAGCAGCCCGGCCAGCGGGGGGGCATCAGATACGCAGTATTTT. The full variable domain, with the rest looked up from reference TRBV5-1 and TRBJ2-3, is KAGVTQTPRYLIKTRGQQVTLSCSPISGHRSVSWYQQTPGQGLQFLFEYFSETQRNKGNFPGRFSGRQFSNSRSEMNVSTLELGDSALYLCASSPASGGASDTQYFGPGTRLTVL.

The V and J genes are TRBV5-6 and TRBJ2-5, with 10 positions matching TRBD1. V lost 0 bases and J lost 3; bases outside the gene matches: 2. The CDR3 extends over 15 amino acids. Looked up from germline, CDR1 is SGHDT and CDR2 is YYEEEE. CDR3 sequence: CASSLAGTGEETQYF. CDR3 DNA: TGTGCCAGCAGCTTGGCCGGGACAGGGGAAGAGACCCAGTACTTC.

This clone was counted only a few times. A junction end diverges from the germline sequence, so it may reflect a read error. This sequence joins TRBV7-7 and TRBJ2-5, with unresolved D. The CDR3 covers 13 residues. Germline CDR1 reads SSHAT; CDR2 reads FNYEAQ (reference sequence). DNA for the CDR3: TGTGCTAGCAGTTCCTCGTCCCAAGAGACCCAGTACTTC. It codes for CASSSSSQETQYF.

J is TRBJ2-1 and V is TRBV10-3; 11 bases line up with TRBD2. J lost 8 bases, V lost 4 bases, and 13 bases had no gene match. Germline V lookup: CDR1 ENHRY, CDR2 SYGVKD. The CDR3 runs 17 residues. The CDR3 spells CAISGGLAGGAAHEQFF. The CDR3 bases are TGTGCCATCAGTGGGGGCCTAGCGGGGGGTGCGGCTCATGAGCAGTTCTTC.